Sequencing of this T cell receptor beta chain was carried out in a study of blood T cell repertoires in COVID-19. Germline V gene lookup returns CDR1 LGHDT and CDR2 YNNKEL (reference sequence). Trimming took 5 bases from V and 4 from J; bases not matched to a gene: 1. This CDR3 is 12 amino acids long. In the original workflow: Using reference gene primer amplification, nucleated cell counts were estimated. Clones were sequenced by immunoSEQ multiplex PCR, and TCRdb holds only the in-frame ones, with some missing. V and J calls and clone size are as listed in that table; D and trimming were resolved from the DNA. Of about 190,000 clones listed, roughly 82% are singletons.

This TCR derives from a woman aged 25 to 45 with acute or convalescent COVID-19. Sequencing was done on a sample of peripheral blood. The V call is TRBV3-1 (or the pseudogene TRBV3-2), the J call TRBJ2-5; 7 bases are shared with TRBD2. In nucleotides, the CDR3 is TGTGCCAGCAGCATAGCGGGAGAGACCCAGTACTTC. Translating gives CASSIAGETQYF.